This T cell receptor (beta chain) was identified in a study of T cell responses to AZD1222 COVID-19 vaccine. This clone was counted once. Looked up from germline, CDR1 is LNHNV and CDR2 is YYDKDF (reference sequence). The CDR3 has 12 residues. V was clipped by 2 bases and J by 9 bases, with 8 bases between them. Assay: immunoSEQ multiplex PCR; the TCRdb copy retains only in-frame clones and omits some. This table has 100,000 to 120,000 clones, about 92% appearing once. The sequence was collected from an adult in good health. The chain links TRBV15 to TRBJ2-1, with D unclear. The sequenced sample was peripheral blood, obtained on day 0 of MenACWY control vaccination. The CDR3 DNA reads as TGTGCCACCAGCAGATCCTCGAGTGAGCAGTTCTTC. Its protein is CATSRSSSEQFF.